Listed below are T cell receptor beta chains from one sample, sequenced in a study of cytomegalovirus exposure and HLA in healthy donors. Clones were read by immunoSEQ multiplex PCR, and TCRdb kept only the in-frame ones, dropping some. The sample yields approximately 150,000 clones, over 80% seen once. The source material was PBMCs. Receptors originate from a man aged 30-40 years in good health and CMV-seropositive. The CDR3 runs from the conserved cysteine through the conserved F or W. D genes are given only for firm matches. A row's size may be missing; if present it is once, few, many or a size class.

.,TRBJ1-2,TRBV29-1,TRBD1,CSVPLTGGYGYTF,TGCAGCGTCCCCTTGACAGGGGGCTATGGCTACACCTTC
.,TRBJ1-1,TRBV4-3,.,CASSQDSTGLNTEAFF,TGCGCCAGCAGCCAAGATTCAACAGGCCTGAACACTGAAGCTTTCTTT
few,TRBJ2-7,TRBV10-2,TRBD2,CASTVSGGDYEQYF,TGCGCCAGCACCGTCTCGGGGGGGGACTACGAGCAGTACTTC
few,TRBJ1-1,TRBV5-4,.,CASSRDRNTEAFF,TGTGCCAGCAGTCGTGACAGGAACACTGAAGCTTTCTTT
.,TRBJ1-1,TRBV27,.,CASSSNRADEAFF,TGTGCCAGCAGTTCAAACAGGGCGGATGAAGCTTTCTTT
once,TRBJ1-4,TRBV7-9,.,CASSSRHTLDEKLFF,TGTGCCAGCAGCTCGCGACATACCTTGGATGAAAAACTGTTTTTT
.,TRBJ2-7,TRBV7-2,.,CASSSFFEDSRPYEQYF,TGTGCCAGCAGCTCCTTCTTCGAGGACTCAAGGCCGTACGAGCAGTACTTC
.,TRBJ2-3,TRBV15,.,CATSRVLRASSTDTQYF,TGTGCCACCAGCAGAGTGTTGCGGGCGTCTAGCACAGATACGCAGTATTTT
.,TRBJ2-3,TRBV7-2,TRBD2,CASSLDLAAGGFTDTQYF,TGTGCCAGCAGCTTAGACCTGGCTGCGGGGGGTTTCACAGATACGCAGTATTTT
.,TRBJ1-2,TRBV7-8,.,CASLSGIRGGANYGYTF,TGTGCCAGCCTCTCGGGGATAAGGGGGGGAGCCAACTATGGCTACACCTTC
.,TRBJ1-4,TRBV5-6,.,CASSLYGTPGADNEKLFF,TGTGCCAGCAGCTTGTACGGCACCCCAGGGGCTGATAATGAAAAACTGTTTTTT
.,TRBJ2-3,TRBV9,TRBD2,CASSVGGGSTDTQYF,TGTGCCAGCAGCGTAGGCGGGGGAAGCACAGATACGCAGTATTTT
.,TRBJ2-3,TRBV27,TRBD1,CASSSDRGRADTQYF,TGTGCCAGCAGTTCGGACAGGGGTAGGGCAGATACGCAGTATTTT
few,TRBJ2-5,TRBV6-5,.,CASSFLGQSKETQYF,TGTGCCAGCAGTTTCCTCGGACAGTCCAAAGAGACCCAGTACTTC
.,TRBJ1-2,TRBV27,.,CASTSRVSYGYTF,TGTGCCAGCACGTCGAGGGTTAGCTATGGCTACACCTTC
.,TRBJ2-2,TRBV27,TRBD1,CASSTGGTYTGELFF,TGTGCCAGCAGTACAGGGGGGACATACACCGGGGAGCTGTTTTTT